The rows below give T cell receptor beta chains drawn from one sample of a study of radiation and T cells in renal cell carcinoma. This table comes from immunoSEQ multiplex PCR, and its TCRdb copy is limited to in-frame clones, with some not included. The table lists 4,000 or so clones, approximately 56% of them singletons, with around 40% in the top ten. The sequencing used tumor tissue, collected from a patient whose treatment included radiotherapy and nephrectomy. Every receptor here comes from a woman aged 55-69 years with renal cell carcinoma. CDR3s include the opening cysteine and the closing phenylalanine or tryptophan. Fields, in order: V gene, CDR3 protein.

V gene: TRBV27; CDR3 protein: CASGGLGDEQFF
V gene: TRBV5-5; CDR3 protein: CASSSRFKSDTQYF
V gene: TRBV19; CDR3 protein: CASRSGGPNTGELFF
V gene: TRBV9; CDR3 protein: CASSPHREGQNGYTF
V gene: TRBV14; CDR3 protein: CASSQTPRGPGTGELFF
V gene: TRBV4-2; CDR3 protein: CASSQTQGATNEKLFF
V gene: TRBV10-3; CDR3 protein: CAISPGTNYEQYF
V gene: TRBV6-5; CDR3 protein: CASSYSFSNGYTF
V gene: TRBV6-1; CDR3 protein: CASSEDSGRNQPQHF
V gene: TRBV5-1; CDR3 protein: CASKGGLGNHEKLFF
V gene: TRBV10-3; CDR3 protein: CAISVGREETQYF
V gene: TRBV5-5; CDR3 protein: CASSSQGQSYNEQFF
V gene: TRBV2; CDR3 protein: CASSLGTGGVNEQYF
V gene: TRBV28; CDR3 protein: CATSPLGQGATYNEQFF
V gene: TRBV5-1; CDR3 protein: CASSLGVRGGTDTQYF
V gene: TRBV20-1; CDR3 protein: CSARNGTQYF
V gene: TRBV4-3; CDR3 protein: CASSRERGPTGELFF
V gene: TRBV19; CDR3 protein: CASSREGGGSNQPQHF
V gene: TRBV5-8; CDR3 protein: CASSSGQGHTDTQYF
V gene: TRBV11-2; CDR3 protein: CASSLLRTGELFF
V gene: TRBV7-8; CDR3 protein: CASSISGGNYGYTF
V gene: TRBV5-6; CDR3 protein: CASSFLVGQGSGTEAFF
V gene: TRBV5-4; CDR3 protein: CASSDSLGPYGYTF
V gene: TRBV7-2; CDR3 protein: CASSLLGTEQFF
V gene: TRBV30; CDR3 protein: CACGTFTDTQYF
V gene: TRBV13; CDR3 protein: CASSFMGSYGYTF
V gene: TRBV15; CDR3 protein: CATSRELSREQYF
V gene: TRBV28; CDR3 protein: CASSFNGLRNTEAFF
V gene: TRBV28; CDR3 protein: CASSLIMNQPQHF
V gene: TRBV4-3; CDR3 protein: CASSQKRGLGEKLFF
V gene: TRBV6-1; CDR3 protein: CASRTTTSAHYEQYF
V gene: TRBV5-1; CDR3 protein: CASSLGQGGSYEQYF
V gene: TRBV7-9; CDR3 protein: CASSRITGAIAFF
V gene: TRBV6-1; CDR3 protein: CASSEGSGGSYEQYF
V gene: TRBV19; CDR3 protein: CASSAGMSTGELFF
V gene: TRBV5-1; CDR3 protein: CASSLDGMNTEAFF
V gene: TRBV19; CDR3 protein: CASSIMGNYAQETQYF
V gene: TRBV20-1; CDR3 protein: CSVGRNNEQFF